This T cell receptor beta chain was profiled in a study of response to subunit inactivated influenza vaccine. A remark on this clonotype: Its antigen remains unidentified.

MiXCR was run by TCRdb on the RT-PCR reads, yielding one entry per CDR3 protein. Here the sample spans about 700,000 distinct CDR3 sequences, 11% to 15% being singletons. Findings and limits, study-wide: The authors proposed limited new T cell recruitment per seasonal influenza vaccination.

This CDR3 region has 15 residues. CDR1 is MNHEY, CDR2 SVGEGT, per germline. J was trimmed by 4 bases and V by 6 bases; bases with no gene match: 11. This specimen was PBMCs from blood, taken 14 days before vaccination. The chain has TRBV6-2 or TRBV6-3 and TRBJ2-7; 8 bases fit TRBD2. The TCR sequence derives from a man aged 45-65 years who received an inactivated influenza vaccine. CDR3 in amino acids: CASSKHSGIAYEQYF. CDR3 coding DNA: TGTGCCAGCAGCAAACATAGCGGGATTGCATACGAGCAGTACTTC.